This TCR beta chain was sequenced in a study of blood T cell repertoires in COVID-19 (TCRdb year 2020). In terms of the full investigation: The collaborator samples originated in the United States, Italy and Spain and spanned the acute and convalescent phases of COVID-19. The prospective study material was composed of cDNA or gDNA derived from T cells, B-cell-depleted T cells, or PBMCs. Deeply sampled blood TCRbeta repertoires from subjects exposed to, actively infected with, or recovered from COVID-19 were included in the dataset. The repertoires were made available in a free public database intended to serve as a resource for research on the immune response to SARS-CoV-2. The samples were drawn from the first 160 participants of the ongoing ImmuneRACE study and from roughly 1,300 subjects provided by 6 global collaborators. The sample metadata nearly always contained a de-identified subject ID, COVID-19 status, age in years and sex. Where available, HLA class I and class II types were obtained from metadata supplied by the sample provider rather than from assay-based typing.

Whole blood was collected in K2EDTA tubes by collaborating institutions according to the institutions' own protocols. For TCRbeta analysis, collaborator samples were shipped as frozen whole blood, as isolated PBMCs, or as DNA extracted from either sample type. TCRbeta CDR3 regions were amplified from genomic DNA using the immunoSEQ Assay, a bias-controlled multiplex PCR. Per the source publication's procedure: The number of nucleated cells in each sample was estimated by amplification of reference gene primers within the assay. Sequence reads were collapsed and filtered to measure the absolute abundance of every unique TCRbeta CDR3 rearrangement. For each sample, productive Simpson clonality was calculated as the square root of Simpson's diversity index across productive rearrangements. The immuneACCESS repertoire file appears here via TCRdb, limited to in-frame rearrangements. These files lack a portion of the clones; in checked studies, under half of the deficit traces to unresolved V genes, and the cause of the others is not known. The DNA was the basis for D and trimming; V, J and clone size are from that table. Here the sample has 30,000 to 40,000 clones; around 87% occur a single time. The ten most abundant clones make up 60% to 65% of the sample.

Via the germline V gene (reference sequence), CDR1 is SEHNR and CDR2 FQNEAQ. CDR3 length: 16 amino acids, cysteine to phenylalanine. Just CDR3 DNA is preserved here, 48 bases in frame from base 1. V is shortened by 1 base, J by 10 bases, and the region joining them spans 17 bases. Broader findings and caveats from the paper: The quantity of clinical and demographic metadata differed by source and by participant and was supplied without curation.

As to this clone: Which antigen it targets is not known. Within one base of it there is no much larger clone, and no base qualities were kept.

The sample was peripheral blood. The receptor was isolated from a man in his 70s with acute or convalescent COVID-19. The chain was built from TRBV7-9 and TRBJ1-6; the D gene lacks a confident call. CDR3 reads: CASSLDSPWQESPLHF. The sequenced DNA: TGTGCCAGCAGCTTAGATAGTCCTTGGCAGGAATCACCCCTCCACTTT. The variable domain in full, with residues beyond the CDR3 obtained from the reference TRBV7-9 and TRBJ1-6 genes, is DTGVSQNPRHKITKRGQNVTFRCDPISEHNRLYWYRQTLGQGPEFLTYFQNEAQLEKSRLLSDRFSAERPKGSFSTLEIQRTEQGDSAMYLCASSLDSPWQESPLHFGNGTRLTVT.